These 23 T cell receptor beta chains originate from one sample sequenced in a study of control samples from healthy donors and cancer patients. Sequencing used immunoSEQ multiplex PCR; TCRdb keeps in-frame clones, though not all of them. This table has 150,000 to 200,000 clones, more than 90% appearing once. What was sequenced was blood. These receptors were taken from a woman aged 40-49 years in good health.

The J gene is TRBJ1-4, the V gene TRBV25-1; D not certain. V dropped 2 bases and J dropped 8 bases, with 12 bases sitting between them. The CDR3 loop spans 14 amino acids. Germline CDR1 is MGHDK and CDR2 is SYGVNS. CDR3: CASSEDILNEKLFF. The CDR3 nucleotides read TGTGCCAGCAGTGAAGATATTCTGAACGAAAAACTGTTTTTT.

The V gene is TRBV19, the J gene TRBJ1-5; a possible D gene is TRBD1 (5 bases). The germline V gene encodes CDR1 LNHDA and CDR2 SQIVND (reference sequence). V lost 3 bases to trimming and J lost 0 bases, with 9 bases between them. The CDR3 has 15 amino acids. The CDR3 spells CASSIGTYSNQPQHF. CDR3 coding DNA: TGTGCCAGTAGTATTGGGACTTATAGCAATCAGCCCCAGCATTTT.

The chain links TRBV9 to TRBJ1-5; D uncertain. With 10 bases removed from V and 5 bases from J, the gap between germline ends came to 19 bases. CDR1 and CDR2 (germline): SGDLS, YYNGEE. The CDR3 extends over 14 amino acids. Here the CDR3 reads CAPTRQHKDQPQHF. The CDR3 DNA reads TGTGCCCCCACCCGGCAGCACAAAGATCAGCCCCAGCATTTT.

The chain combines TRBV5-1 with TRBJ2-5; 8 bases fit TRBD1. Germline V gives CDR1 SGHRS, CDR2 YFSETQ. The J segment lost 2 bases and the V segment lost 0 bases, leaving 3 bases of the junction unmatched. The CDR3 is 15 residues long. CDR3 nucleotide sequence: TGCGCCAGCAGCTTGGGACAGGGGATACAAGAGACCCAGTACTTC. Amino acid sequence: CASSLGQGIQETQYF.

This clone has only a few counts. The chain joins TRBV10-3 to TRBJ2-7; D unresolved. There are 13 residues in the CDR3. V was pared by 6 bases and J by 0 bases, with 9 bases between. Germline values: CDR1 ENHRY, CDR2 SYGVKD. This CDR3 is CAISPTDSYEQYF. In DNA form, the CDR3 reads TGTGCCATCAGCCCCACAGACTCCTACGAGCAGTACTTC.

The chain links TRBV10-3 to TRBJ1-1, with a possible D match to TRBD1 (6 bases). Germline CDR1 ENHRY, CDR2 SYGVKD. CDR3 size: 13 residues. V was shortened by 8 bases and J by 5 bases, with 15 bases between the two germline ends. CDR3 sequence: CAIQTPGVTEAFF. CDR3 bases: TGTGCCATCCAAACCCCAGGGGTAACTGAAGCTTTCTTT.

The chain has TRBV28 and TRBJ1-3; no clear D. This CDR3 has 16 residues. V was clipped by 2 bases and J by 0 bases, with 11 bases between them. Germline CDR1 and CDR2: MDHEN and SYDVKM. The CDR3 loop is CASSLLQLTSGNTIYF. The CDR3 bases are TGTGCCAGCAGTTTACTCCAGCTTACCTCTGGAAACACCATATATTTT.

The rearrangement uses TRBV6-5 and TRBJ2-7; 8 nucleotides match TRBD1. The CDR3 covers 14 residues. With V trimmed by 6 bases and J by 7 bases, 11 bases remained unmatched. Germline CDR1 and CDR2: MNHEY and SVGAGI. For the CDR3, the DNA is TGTGCCAGCAGCCCCGGGACAGGCGTGAGGGAGCAGTACTTC. Amino acid sequence: CASSPGTGVREQYF.

The chain is built from TRBV5-1 and TRBJ1-3; D uncertain. The V end was cut by 7 bases, the J end by 4 bases, with 12 bases between. CDR3 size: 13 residues. The germline CDR1 and CDR2 sequences are SGHRS and YFSETQ. CDR3 sequence reads: CASAEASGNTIYF. The CDR3 nucleotides are TGCGCCAGCGCTGAGGCGTCAGGAAACACCATATATTTT.

The chain carries TRBV29-1 and TRBJ2-3; no definite D call. Trimming took off 4 bases at V and 6 bases at J, with 8 bases between the two ends. The CDR3 length is 11 residues. Germline-derived CDR1 and CDR2 are SQVTM and ANQGSEA. In DNA, the CDR3 is TGCAGCGTTGGACCCGCCGATACGCAGTATTTT. This sequence encodes CSVGPADTQYF.

The V and J genes are TRBV11-1 and TRBJ2-3, with D possibly being TRBD2 (5 bases). This CDR3 has 11 amino acids. The germline V gene has CDR1 SGHAT and CDR2 FQDESV (reference sequence). V lost 5 bases, J lost 9 bases, and 9 bases lay in between. The CDR3 sequence: CASSLGVTQYF. The CDR3 DNA reads TGTGCCAGCAGCCTCGGGGTCACGCAGTATTTT.

The chain is built from TRBV19 and TRBJ1-5, with 7 bases aligning to TRBD1. The V gene end was trimmed by 5 bases and the J gene end by 7 bases; junction bases not matched to a gene: 8. There are 14 residues in the CDR3. Germline CDR1 reads LNHDA; CDR2 reads SQIVND (reference sequence). The chain's CDR3 is CASSFFRGPQPQHF. The CDR3 DNA sequence: TGTGCCAGTAGTTTTTTTAGGGGGCCCCAGCCCCAGCATTTT.

This clone showed up just once. This chain links TRBV7-8 with TRBJ2-7; D is ambiguous. Germline values: CDR1 SGHVS, CDR2 FQNEAQ. The CDR3 has 13 amino acids. V gave up 5 bases and J gave up 6 bases, with 14 bases separating them. The CDR3 region has the DNA TGTGCCAGCAGCCCCCCCGGTCCGCGCGAGCAGTACTTC. Its translation is CASSPPGPREQYF.

The chain joins TRBV6-5 to TRBJ1-4; TRBD1 is a possible D gene (5 bases). CDR3 length: 14 amino acids. CDR1 is MNHEY, CDR2 SVGAGI, per germline. Trimming removed 5 bases from V and 7 bases from J, with 14 bases in between. This CDR3 is CASSTGTASEKLFF. DNA for the CDR3: TGTGCCAGCAGTACCGGGACGGCAAGTGAAAAACTGTTTTTT.

V usage is TRBV15 and J usage is TRBJ2-7; 7 bases line up with TRBD1. Trimming took 8 bases from V and 4 from J; bases not matched to a gene: 8. The CDR3 contains 13 residues. Germline values: CDR1 LNHNV, CDR2 YYDKDF (reference sequence). CDR3 region: CATRGQGDYEQYF. The CDR3 DNA sequence: TGTGCCACCCGGGGTCAGGGGGATTACGAGCAGTACTTC.

This chain connects TRBV3-1 (or the pseudogene TRBV3-2) to TRBJ2-5; 7 bases match TRBD1. The V segment lost 3 bases and the J segment 5 bases; nucleotides outside the gene matches: 12. Germline values: CDR1 LGHDT, CDR2 YNNKEL (reference sequence). CDR3 length: 16 residues. The CDR3 loop reads CASSHLPGQPVETQYF. In DNA, the CDR3 is TGTGCCAGCAGCCACTTACCGGGACAGCCTGTCGAGACCCAGTACTTC.

This chain links TRBV1 with TRBJ1-1; the table's D call of TRBD1 was not tested on the DNA. TRBV1 is annotated as a pseudogene. The CDR3 loop spans 18 amino acids. CDR3 in amino acids: CTSSQRDRAGQMNTEAFF. In nucleotides, the CDR3 is TGCACCAGCAGCCAACGGGACAGGGCAGGGCAGATGAACACTGAAGCTTTCTTT.

The rearrangement links TRBV3-1 (or the pseudogene TRBV3-2) to TRBJ1-2; D is possibly TRBD1 (6 bases). The germline V gene encodes CDR1 LGHDT and CDR2 YNNKEL (reference sequence). This CDR3 comprises 13 residues. V was clipped by 6 bases and J by 4 bases, with 12 bases between them. This CDR3 reads CASSPGHLYGYTF. CDR3 coding DNA: TGTGCCAGCAGTCCGGGACACCTCTATGGCTACACCTTC.

V gene TRBV5-1 combines with J gene TRBJ1-2; 9 nucleotides align to TRBD1. CDR1 is SGHRS, CDR2 YFSETQ, per germline. The CDR3 contains 13 residues. Trimming cost V 4 bases and J 8 bases; bases outside gene matches: 6. The CDR3 DNA sequence: TGCGCCAGCAGCCCACAGGGGGCTCAAGGCTACACCTTC. Encoded protein: CASSPQGAQGYTF.

In its sample, this clone was seen once. The chain employs TRBV6-5 and TRBJ1-2; tentatively, D is TRBD1 (6 bases). Trimming stripped 7 bases from V and 4 bases from J, with 13 bases between. The CDR3 is 13 amino acids. In germline, CDR1 is MNHEY, CDR2 SVGAGI. CDR3 nucleotides: TGTGCCAGCAAAACAGGGAGCGGCTATGGCTACACCTTC. Encoded protein: CASKTGSGYGYTF.

The rearrangement joins TRBV28 to TRBJ2-7; D is unclear. The germline V and J ends were trimmed by 4 bases and 2 bases, with 12 bases remaining between them. The germline CDR1 and CDR2 sequences are MDHEN and SYDVKM. CDR3 size: 14 residues. The CDR3 spells CASSSPSVPYEQYF. CDR3 nucleotide sequence: TGTGCCAGCAGTTCCCCCAGCGTACCCTACGAGCAGTACTTC.

This rearrangement joins TRBV2 to TRBJ1-5; D is ambiguous. This CDR3 has 12 residues. Germline V lookup: CDR1 SNHLY, CDR2 FYNNEI. V was trimmed by 2 bases and J by 6 bases, leaving 5 bases between them. The CDR3 here is CASSEPVQPQHF. The DNA of the CDR3 is TGTGCCAGCAGTGAACCCGTTCAGCCCCAGCATTTT.

CDR3 nucleotides: TGCGCTACCTCGAGGACTAGCGGGGGGATTAGCTCCTACAATGAGCAGTTCTTC. As protein: CATSRTSGGISSYNEQFF. The chain has TRBV4-1 and TRBJ2-1; 14 bases agree with TRBD2. This CDR3 contains 18 residues. Looked up from germline, CDR1 is MGHRA and CDR2 is YSYEKL.